This T cell receptor (beta chain) was sequenced for a study of blood T cell repertoires in COVID-19. Study-wide background: Samples of COVID-19 (acute and convalescent) were obtained from the United States, Italy and Spain. Nucleic acid was either cDNA or gDNA, and it came from T cells, B-cell-depleted T cells, or PBMCs.

Germline V lookup: CDR1 MNHEY, CDR2 SMNVEV (reference sequence). Losses at the gene ends were 5 bases for V and 4 bases for J; bases not matched to a gene: 5. The CDR3 has 15 residues. Original processing notes: For nucleated cells, counts were estimated from reference gene primer amplification. The protocol was immunoSEQ multiplex PCR, while the TCRdb copy is restricted to in-frame clones and leaves out a portion. D and trimming were read from the DNA, whereas the V and J calls and clone size are those reported in that table. The repertoire holds over 200,000 clones, with approximately 90% as singletons. This clone occurred once.

The chain joins TRBV27 to TRBJ1-6; TRBD1 agrees at 7 bases. The specimen was peripheral blood. This TCR came from a man over 45 with COVID-19, enrolled during active disease. In DNA, the CDR3 is TGTGCCAGCAGTGGGTCGACAGGGTATAATTCACCCCTCCACTTT. Translation gives CASSGSTGYNSPLHF.